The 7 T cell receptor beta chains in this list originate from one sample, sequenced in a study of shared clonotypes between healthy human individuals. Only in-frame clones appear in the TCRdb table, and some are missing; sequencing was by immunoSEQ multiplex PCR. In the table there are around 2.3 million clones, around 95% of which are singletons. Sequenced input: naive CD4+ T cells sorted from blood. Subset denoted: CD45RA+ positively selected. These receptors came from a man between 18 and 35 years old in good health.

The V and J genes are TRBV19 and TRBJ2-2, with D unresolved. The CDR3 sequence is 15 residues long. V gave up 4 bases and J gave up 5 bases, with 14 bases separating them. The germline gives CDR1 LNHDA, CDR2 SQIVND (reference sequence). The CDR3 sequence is CASSTLSVRTGELFF. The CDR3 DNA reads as TGTGCCAGTAGTACCCTATCCGTTAGGACCGGGGAGCTGTTTTTT.

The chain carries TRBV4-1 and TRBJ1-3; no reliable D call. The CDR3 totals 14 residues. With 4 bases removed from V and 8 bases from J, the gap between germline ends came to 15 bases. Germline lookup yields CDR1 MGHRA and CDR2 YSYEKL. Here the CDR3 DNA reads TGCGCCAGCAGCCTAAACATCGGTTTGGACACCATATATTTT. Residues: CASSLNIGLDTIYF.

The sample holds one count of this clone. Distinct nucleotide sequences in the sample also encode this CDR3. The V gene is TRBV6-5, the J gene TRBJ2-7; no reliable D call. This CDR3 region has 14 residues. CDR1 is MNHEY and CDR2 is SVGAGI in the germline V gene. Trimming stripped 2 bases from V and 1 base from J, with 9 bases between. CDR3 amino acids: CASSYGASSYEQYF. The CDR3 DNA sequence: TGTGCCAGCAGTTACGGAGCTAGTTCCTACGAGCAGTACTTC.

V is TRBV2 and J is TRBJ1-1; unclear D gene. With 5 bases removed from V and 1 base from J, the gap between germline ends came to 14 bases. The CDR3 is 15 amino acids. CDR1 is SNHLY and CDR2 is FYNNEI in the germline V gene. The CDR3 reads CASSPWAVTNTEAFF. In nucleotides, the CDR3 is TGTGCCAGCAGTCCCTGGGCGGTAACGAACACTGAAGCTTTCTTT.

The CDR3 sequence is CASSYSSGRSPLHF. CDR3 DNA: TGTGCCAGCAGTTACTCTTCGGGGAGATCACCCCTCCACTTT. This chain connects TRBV6-6 to TRBJ1-6; D not resolved. This CDR3 has 14 residues. V dropped 0 bases and J dropped 10 bases, with 10 bases sitting between them. Germline V CDR1 and CDR2: MNHNY, SVGAGI (reference sequence).

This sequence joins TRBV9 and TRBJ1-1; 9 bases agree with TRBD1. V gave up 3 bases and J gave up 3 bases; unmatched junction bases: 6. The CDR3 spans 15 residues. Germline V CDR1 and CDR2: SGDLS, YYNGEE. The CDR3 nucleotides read TGTGCCAGCAGCGAGAGGACAGGGGCCGACACTGAAGCTTTCTTT. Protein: CASSERTGADTEAFF.

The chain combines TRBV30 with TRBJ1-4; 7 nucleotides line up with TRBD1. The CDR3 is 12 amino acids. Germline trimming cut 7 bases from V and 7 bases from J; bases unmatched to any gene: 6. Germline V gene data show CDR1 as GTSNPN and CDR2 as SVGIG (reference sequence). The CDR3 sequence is CASRQGPEKLFF. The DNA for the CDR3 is TGTGCCTCAAGACAGGGCCCTGAAAAACTGTTTTTT.